The present entry profiles one TCR beta chain with its context. The antigen is not known. This may be a read error: a much more frequent sequence differs by one nucleotide. The CDR3 has 15 residues. Germline V gene sequence: CDR1 SGDLS, CDR2 YYNGEE. These data come from a study of breast tumors, draining lymph nodes, adjacent tissues. Points from the study as a whole: Most tumor T cells seemingly derive from lymph node, then expand in tumor. Tumor repertoires ranked between lymph nodes and nontumor tissue in diversity, with V and J gene preferences. Tumor and nontumor repertoires were significantly more similar in luminal-like than in basal-like breast cancer. Tumor T cell lymph node origin was a supported hypothesis, not proven.

TCRdb re-called the multiplex PCR reads through MiXCR, storing one row per CDR3 protein. The table records about 89,000 distinct CDR3 sequences, more than 25% of them present only once. Axillary draining lymph nodes of breast cancer patients supplied the node samples. V usage is TRBV9 and J usage is TRBJ2-1; 8 bases map to TRBD2. Specimen: axillary lymph node tissue. This clonotype was obtained from a female donor with breast cancer. Some clones in this sample may be carry-over from other donors' samples. CDR3 amino acids: CASRTGLEYYNEQSF. The DNA for the CDR3 is TGTGCCAGCAGGACGGGACTAGAATACTACAATGAGCAGTCCTTC.